The entry that follows covers one TCR beta chain sequence. It has no known antigen specificity. The sample holds no much larger clone one base away, and base qualities are not on file. V is cut by 1 base and J by 2 bases, and the space between the germline ends is 15 bases. CDR1 SGHVS and CDR2 FNYEAQ were looked up in the germline V gene. The CDR3 measures 16 amino acids from cysteine to phenylalanine. Solely the CDR3 DNA is kept, with 48 bases framed from the first base. Libraries were prepared through the immunoSEQ multiplex PCR assay. This is the immuneACCESS table as TCRdb keeps it, with only in-frame sequences that have V and J called. A part of the clones is gone; compared with another copy, unresolved V genes explain less than half, and the rest is unexplained. Recorded for this sample are 600,000 or so clones; around 87% of them occurred a single time. The ten largest clonotypes hold just under 0.0095% of the sample.

This entry is derived from a study of shared T cell receptors in the human thymus (TCRdb year 2021). For the wider study: The study examined how self-reactive, shared T-cell receptor alpha chains are generated in the human thymus.

This sample was shared with a second study, whose subject was human thymus T cells. As described in the second report: Donors were immunologically healthy infants undergoing open corrective cardiac surgery for congenital heart defects in Finland. The thymus tissue came from surgical resects taken out during corrective cardiac surgery. Both the thymic and the peripheral blood repertoires appeared to show biased V and J gene segment usage. According to the related research, thymic TCR repertoires were highly overlapping among unrelated individuals. The study described the TCR alpha and beta repertoires in under ten infant thymus samples and four matching peripheral blood samples. Donor ages ranging from roughly 6 to 244 days were recorded, and over 5 male and a couple of female infants were included in the cohort. Thymocytes were freed from the tissue by mechanical means and kept at -70 degrees C as pellets of roughly 8.5-30 million cells. A QIAsymphony instrument was used to extract genomic DNA from frozen cell pellets. The immunoSEQ multiplex PCR assay was used to amplify the TCRB and TCRAD loci from a standardized amount of quality-controlled genomic DNA. The V(D)J region was spanned by amplicons of a length sufficient to cover the CDR3 and to identify V and J genes. The amplicons were sequenced on an Illumina platform via the commercial immunoSEQ service. Primer bias and sequencing errors were corrected using previously described methods, and TCRAD and TCRB definitions followed the IMGT database. Analysis of the repertoires was done with immunoSEQ Analyzer 3.0 and VDJTools and included basic statistics, V/J segment usage, diversity estimates, rarefaction and pairwise overlap. Chao1, ChaoE, Efron-Thisted, Shannon and inverse Simpson indices were used to estimate diversity, which was also estimated on datasets down-sampled to the smallest sample. For repertoire overlap, CDR3 nucleotide sequence, V gene and J gene had to match strictly, and clustering was done by Jaccard-based multidimensional scaling. On average, roughly 810,000 unique TCRB clonotypes were obtained from thymus samples, compared with about 86,000 from blood samples.

The chain was built from TRBV7-6 and TRBJ2-7; the best D guess is TRBD1, with 5 bases matching. The receptor's source is a boy under two years old with a congenital heart defect. Donor details come from another sample of the same person, matched by shared clones. What was sequenced was thymocytes. The DNA is as follows: TGTGCCAGCAGCTTAGGGCCAGGGTTTTCGCCCTACGAGCAGTACTTC. Translated, this is CASSLGPGFSPYEQYF.